One and the same sample provided the 12 T cell receptor beta chains below, sequenced in a study of T cells in Graves' hyperthyroidism and ophthalmopathy. The TCR beta CDR3 regions underwent amplification using RNA transcripts as the source. HTBI primers were the set used in a first-round RT-PCR of the TCR CDR3. MiXCR, applied by TCRdb to the multiplex PCR reads, yields one record per CDR3 protein. Among 700,000 or so distinct CDR3 sequences listed, 15% to 20% were seen once. The sequenced sample consisted of blood. The receptors shown here come from a man aged 18 to 30 with Graves' hyperthyroidism.

V gene TRBV27 combines with J gene TRBJ2-2; 14 nucleotides align to TRBD2. Trimming removed 5 bases from V and 5 bases from J; junction bases left unmatched: 7. The CDR3 covers 17 residues. CDR1 MNHEY and CDR2 SMNVEV come from the germline V gene (reference sequence). Here the CDR3 DNA reads TGTGCCAGCAGTCGACGACTAGCGGGAGGGTCTACCGGGGAGCTGTTTTTT. This codes for CASSRRLAGGSTGELFF.

This chain connects TRBV12-5 to TRBJ1-1, with D unclear. The V gene's germline CDR1 is LGHNT and CDR2 FRNRAP. Trimming cost V 3 bases and J 6 bases, with 8 bases left between them. The CDR3 spans 12 residues. The CDR3 protein is CASGLSDAEAFF. CDR3 in DNA: TGTGCTAGTGGTTTATCGGACGCTGAAGCTTTCTTT.

The chain uses TRBV11-3 and TRBJ2-7; 8 bases agree with TRBD1. Germline V CDR1 and CDR2: SGHNT, YENEEA. The CDR3 spans 14 residues. J was trimmed by 0 bases and V by 7 bases; bases with no gene match: 5. The CDR3 nucleotides are TGTGCCAGCAACCACAGGGGGATCTCCTACGAGCAGTACTTC. This gives the protein CASNHRGISYEQYF.

There are many counts of this clonotype. The V gene is TRBV30, the J gene TRBJ2-1; D is unresolved. In germline, CDR1 is GTSNPN, CDR2 SVGIG (reference sequence). Trimming took 2 bases from V and 9 from J, leaving 11 bases between them. CDR3 length: 12 amino acids. The CDR3 nucleotides read TGTGCCTGGAGTAAAGGATTTGGTGAGCAGTTCTTC. The encoded protein is CAWSKGFGEQFF.

There are a few counts of this clonotype. The rearrangement links TRBV29-1 to TRBJ2-1; 7 bases agree with TRBD2. Looked up from germline, CDR1 is SQVTM and CDR2 is ANQGSEA. CDR3 length equals 15 residues. After removal of 0 bases from V and 8 bases from J, the junction contained 10 bases not matched to a gene. CDR3 nucleotides: TGCAGCGTTGAAGAATACGCGGGAGCGAGAGATGAGCAGTTCTTC. The encoded protein is CSVEEYAGARDEQFF.

This clonotype occurred many times. The J gene is TRBJ2-5, the V gene TRBV6-1; 8 nucleotides agree with TRBD2. Germline CDR1 and CDR2: MNHNS and SASEGT. This CDR3 spans 15 amino acids. J gave up 5 bases and V 5 bases, and 10 bases lay outside the gene matches. DNA of the CDR3: TGTGCCAGCAGTCTGGTAGCGGGATACGGTGAGACCCAGTACTTC. Translated: CASSLVAGYGETQYF.

This clonotype was counted once. The CDR3 spells CASSASGVGKLFF. CDR3 bases: TGTGCCAGCAGCGCGAGTGGGGTAGGAAAACTGTTTTTT. The chain links TRBV9 to TRBJ1-4; no clear D gene. Germline CDR1 is SGDLS and CDR2 is YYNGEE. Trimming stripped 3 bases from V and 10 bases from J, with 13 bases between. This CDR3 is 13 amino acids long.

Many counts were recorded for this clonotype. V and J are TRBV28 and TRBJ2-5; 7 nucleotides align to TRBD2. Germline CDR1 reads MDHEN; CDR2 reads SYDVKM. The CDR3 is 15 residues long. The V gene end was trimmed by 5 bases and the J gene end by 1 base; junction bases not matched to a gene: 7. This CDR3 reads CASSQVAGLQETQYF. In nucleotides, the CDR3 is TGTGCCAGCAGTCAAGTAGCGGGCCTCCAAGAGACCCAGTACTTC.

This clonotype was counted ten times or more. The chain uses TRBV30 and TRBJ2-7; 10 positions agree with TRBD2. The CDR3 extends over 15 amino acids. Germline trimming cut 0 bases from V and 1 base from J; bases unmatched to any gene: 3. The V gene's germline CDR1 is GTSNPN and CDR2 SVGIG (reference sequence). This chain's CDR3 is CAWSVRGLASYEQYF. The DNA for the CDR3 is TGTGCCTGGAGTGTAAGGGGACTAGCGTCCTACGAGCAGTACTTC.

The table lists this clonotype with many counts. In nucleotides, the CDR3 is TGTGCCAGCAGTTTTCGGGGTTCACCCCTCCACTTT. Amino acids: CASSFRGSPLHF. The chain has TRBV28 and TRBJ1-6; D uncertain. Germline CDR1 reads MDHEN; CDR2 reads SYDVKM. The V end lost 3 bases, the J end lost 9 bases, and 6 bases lay between the germline ends. The CDR3 is made up of 12 amino acids.

This clonotype was found many times. The chain links TRBV29-1 to TRBJ2-1; possible D gene TRBD1, 6 bases. Germline-derived CDR1 and CDR2 are SQVTM and ANQGSEA. The CDR3 is 13 residues long. The ends were cut back, 5 bases at V and 4 bases at J, with 12 bases in the middle. The CDR3 coding sequence is TGCAGCGTTTGGGACACTCTATACAATGAGCAGTTCTTC. It codes for CSVWDTLYNEQFF.

This clonotype was seen a handful of times. The rearrangement joins TRBV2 to TRBJ2-4, with D possibly TRBD1 on 5 matching bases. Trimming took off 6 bases at V and 3 bases at J, with 15 bases between the two ends. CDR1 and CDR2 from the germline V gene are SNHLY and FYNNEI. The CDR3 is 15 residues long. The CDR3: CASSVQGLSKNIQYF. CDR3 in DNA: TGTGCCAGCAGCGTTCAGGGTCTGAGCAAAAACATTCAGTACTTC. The full variable domain, completed using reference TRBV2 and TRBJ2-4, is EPEVTQTPSHQVTQMGQEVILRCVPISNHLYFYWYRQILGQKVEFLVSFYNNEISEKSEIFDDQFSVERPDGSNFTLKIRSTKLEDSAMYFCASSVQGLSKNIQYFGAGTRLSVL.